Below, 12 T cell receptor beta chains from the same sample are listed, as sequenced in a study of OX40 agonist ivuxolimab in advanced cancers. The library was produced with the immunoSEQ multiplex PCR assay. Sourced from immuneACCESS, this table was stored by TCRdb with only in-frame sequences that have V and J called. A share of the clones is absent; for the studies checked, an unresolved V gene accounts for under half, and the remainder has no known explanation. This sample holds about 80,000 clones; over 85% were observed only once. Clones ranked in the top ten supply over 0.15% of the sample. Specimen: CD4+ or CD8+ T cells sorted from blood, collected in a trial of the OX40 agonist ivuxolimab. The receptors were gathered from an adult with an advanced solid tumor such as melanoma, head and neck, liver or kidney cancer.

This chain connects TRBV19 to TRBJ1-2; D remains ambiguous. The CDR3 is 11 residues long. The V end lost 3 bases, the J end lost 3 bases, and 2 bases lay between the germline ends. Germline assignment: CDR1 LNHDA and CDR2 SQIVND (reference sequence). CDR3 in amino acids: CASSIHYGYTF. The CDR3 DNA follows: TGTGCCAGTAGTATCCACTATGGCTACACCTTC.

This sequence joins TRBV27 and TRBJ1-1; a weak D match, TRBD1 (6 bases). The CDR3 runs to 14 residues. Germline loops: CDR1 MNHEY, CDR2 SMNVEV (reference sequence). The ends were cut back, 6 bases at V and 5 bases at J, with 16 bases in the middle. CDR3 nucleotide sequence: TGTGCCAGCAGCTTCAGGGGAGAGGGGACTGAAGCTTTCTTT. Protein: CASSFRGEGTEAFF.

This sequence joins TRBV29-1 and TRBJ2-2, with 13 bases aligning to TRBD2. The germline CDR1 and CDR2 sequences are SQVTM and ANQGSEA. CDR3 length equals 15 residues. Germline trimming cut 6 bases from V and 7 bases from J; bases unmatched to any gene: 8. The DNA for the CDR3 is TGCAGCGTGGGGACTAGCGGGGTAACGGGCGGGGAGCTGTTTTTT. Translation gives CSVGTSGVTGGELFF.

The J gene is TRBJ1-5, the V gene TRBV19, with TRBD1 as a possible D gene (5 bases). The ends were cut back, 4 bases at V and 2 bases at J, with 12 bases in the middle. The CDR3 sequence is 15 residues long. Germline CDR1 LNHDA, CDR2 SQIVND (reference sequence). The CDR3 coding sequence is TGTGCCAGTAGTAGGGGCCCCGGGGGCAATCAGCCCCAGCATTTT. It yields the protein CASSRGPGGNQPQHF.

The chain is built from TRBV2 and TRBJ2-3; D unresolved. This CDR3 comprises 14 residues. The V and J ends lost 7 bases and 1 base respectively, with 12 bases between them. CDR1 is SNHLY and CDR2 is FYNNEI in the germline V gene. CDR3 sequence (DNA): TGTGCCAGCATGGTGGGGTGGGGCACAGATACGCAGTATTTT. This translates into CASMVGWGTDTQYF. Combining the CDR3 with reference TRBV2 and TRBJ2-3 gives the whole variable domain EPEVTQTPSHQVTQMGQEVILRCVPISNHLYFYWYRQILGQKVEFLVSFYNNEISEKSEIFDDQFSVERPDGSNFTLKIRSTKLEDSAMYFCASMVGWGTDTQYFGPGTRLTVL.

The chain joins TRBV5-4 to TRBJ2-7; 8 bases line up with TRBD2. After removal of 5 bases from V and 6 bases from J, the junction contained 7 bases not matched to a gene. The CDR3 extends over 13 amino acids. CDR1 is SGHNT, CDR2 YYREEE, per germline (reference sequence). The CDR3 region is CASRGPAGVEQYF. CDR3 nucleotide sequence: TGTGCCAGCAGGGGCCCAGCGGGAGTCGAGCAGTACTTC.

In its sample, this clone was seen a few times. This chain links TRBV30 with TRBJ1-1; no reliable D call. Germline V CDR1 and CDR2: GTSNPN, SVGIG (reference sequence). Trimming stripped 2 bases from V and 0 bases from J, with 10 bases between. The CDR3 sequence is 14 residues long. CDR3 residues: CAWSIGLVNTEAFF. The CDR3 bases are TGTGCCTGGAGTATAGGGTTGGTGAACACTGAAGCTTTCTTT.

This sequence joins TRBV7-3 and TRBJ2-1, with D tentatively TRBD1 or TRBD2 (5 bases each). Germline-derived CDR1 and CDR2 are SGHTA and FQGTGA. The CDR3 has 16 amino acids. Trimming cost V 3 bases and J 8 bases, with 20 bases left between them. CDR3 amino acids: CASSFGLALGADEQFF. The CDR3 DNA sequence: TGTGCCAGCAGCTTTGGGTTGGCCCTCGGGGCCGATGAGCAGTTCTTC.

The J gene is TRBJ2-1, the V gene TRBV9; D is perhaps TRBD2 (6 bases). The CDR3 sequence is 17 residues long. Germline lookup yields CDR1 SGDLS and CDR2 YYNGEE. With 0 bases removed from V and 1 base from J, the gap between germline ends came to 14 bases. CDR3 residues: CASSVEVGGRSYNEQFF. The DNA of the CDR3 is TGTGCCAGCAGCGTAGAGGTCGGGGGACGATCCTACAATGAGCAGTTCTTC.

The chain has TRBV23-1 and TRBJ2-2; TRBD1 agrees at 10 bases. TRBV23-1 has ORF status, its function being uncertain. The CDR3 extends over 17 amino acids. After removal of 0 bases from V and 6 bases from J, the junction contained 7 bases not matched to a gene. CDR3: CASSQSSGTGVPGELFF. CDR3 nucleotide sequence: TGCGCCAGCAGTCAATCGTCCGGGACAGGGGTTCCCGGGGAGCTGTTTTTT.

This sequence joins TRBV11-1 and TRBJ2-7, with D unclear. V lost 2 bases, J lost 0 bases, and 2 bases lay in between. This CDR3 has 12 residues. CDR1 and CDR2 (germline): SGHAT, FQDESV (reference sequence). The DNA for the CDR3 is TGTGCCAGCAGCTTAACCTCCTACGAGCAGTACTTC. Its protein product is CASSLTSYEQYF.

Here the CDR3 DNA reads TGTGCCAGCAGCGACCGCCGGGACCAAGAGACCCAGTACTTC. Residues: CASSDRRDQETQYF. The chain employs TRBV11-3 and TRBJ2-5; unclear D gene. Per the germline V gene, CDR1 is SGHNT and CDR2 is YENEEA. The length of the CDR3 is 14 residues. Between the trimmed V and J ends, which lost 5 bases and 0 bases, there was a span of 10 bases.